These 32 T cell receptor beta chains originate from one sample sequenced in a study of Graves' ophthalmopathy and Graves' hyperthyroidism. The authors amplified TCR beta CDR3 regions from RNA transcripts. RT-PCR in the first round used HTBI primers; a second-round multiplex PCR followed. Using its own MiXCR run on the multiplex PCR reads, TCRdb lists one record per CDR3 protein. The sample consists of more than 1,000,000 distinct CDR3 sequences, about 38% of them appearing once. The sample consisted of peripheral blood or thyroid tissue (not recorded which). The receptors derive from an adult man with Graves' hyperthyroidism.

This clonotype has only a few counts. CDR3 residues: CATSRDRITEAFF. CDR3 coding DNA: TGTGCCACCAGCAGAGATCGGATCACTGAAGCTTTCTTT. The rearrangement links TRBV15 to TRBJ1-1, with D uncertain. Germline V lookup: CDR1 LNHNV, CDR2 YYDKDF (reference sequence). The germline V and J ends were trimmed by 0 bases and 4 bases, with 6 bases remaining between them. This CDR3 is 13 amino acids long.

The CDR3 region is CSARARWSSGMQETQYF. The CDR3 DNA follows: TGCAGTGCTAGAGCCCGCTGGTCTAGCGGGATGCAAGAGACCCAGTACTTC. This chain uses TRBV20-1 with TRBJ2-5; 9 nucleotides line up with TRBD2. Germline V gives CDR1 DFQATT, CDR2 SNEGSKA (reference sequence). The CDR3 length is 17 residues. Germline trimming cut 1 base from V and 2 bases from J; bases unmatched to any gene: 11.

This clonotype was picked up many times. The J gene is TRBJ2-2, the V gene TRBV12-3 or TRBV12-4; D call uncertain. V was clipped by 7 bases and J by 6 bases, with 12 bases between them. CDR3 length: 13 amino acids. The CDR3 is CASTPTSAGELFF. The CDR3 coding sequence is TGTGCCAGCACCCCGACGTCGGCCGGGGAGCTGTTTTTT.

The V gene is TRBV19, the J gene TRBJ2-3; tentative D call: TRBD1 (6 bases). This CDR3 comprises 14 residues. Deletions cut 5 bases from V and 2 bases from J, with 11 bases between. Looked up from germline, CDR1 is LNHDA and CDR2 is SQIVND (reference sequence). The CDR3 region has the DNA TGTGCCAGTAGTGAGGGACAAAACACAGATACGCAGTATTTT. The encoded protein is CASSEGQNTDTQYF.

There are a few counts of this clonotype. V and J are TRBV5-1 and TRBJ2-5; possible D gene TRBD2, 5 bases. There are 16 residues in the CDR3. Germline CDR1 reads SGHRS; CDR2 reads YFSETQ. V shed 2 bases and J shed 2 bases, with 16 bases lying between them. CDR3: CASSFIQGREQETQYF. The CDR3 DNA follows: TGCGCCAGCAGCTTCATCCAAGGAAGGGAGCAAGAGACCCAGTACTTC.

The chain couples TRBV9 to TRBJ1-2; D is undetermined. The germline V gene has CDR1 SGDLS and CDR2 YYNGEE. The CDR3 has 13 amino acids. V was cut by 4 bases and J by 5 bases, with 12 bases left in between. CDR3 in amino acids: CASSQNAEYGYTF. The CDR3 region has the DNA TGTGCCAGCAGCCAGAACGCAGAATATGGCTACACCTTC.

In this sample, this clonotype turned up a few times. The CDR3 reads CASSGGGPTEAFF. DNA of the CDR3: TGCGCCAGCAGCGGAGGGGGTCCCACTGAAGCTTTCTTT. The chain joins TRBV5-1 to TRBJ1-1; TRBD1 is a possible D gene (6 bases). V lost 4 bases and J lost 4, with 11 bases in between. This CDR3 contains 13 residues. In germline, CDR1 is SGHRS, CDR2 YFSETQ.

This clonotype occurred a few times. The chain combines TRBV20-1 with TRBJ2-2; 11 bases are shared with TRBD2. This CDR3 has 16 amino acids. Germline CDR1 DFQATT, CDR2 SNEGSKA (reference sequence). V was pared by 6 bases and J by 7 bases, with 13 bases of the junction left unmatched. The CDR3: CSAPRPSGGLVGELFF. The CDR3 DNA is TGCAGTGCACCCCGCCCTAGCGGGGGGTTGGTCGGGGAGCTGTTTTTT.

This clonotype was seen at least ten times. The rearrangement uses TRBV2 and TRBJ1-2; tentatively, D is TRBD1 (6 bases). The CDR3 covers 13 residues. Trimming left V 8 bases short and J 3 bases short, with 13 bases between. Germline lookup yields CDR1 SNHLY and CDR2 FYNNEI. The CDR3 loop reads CASSGQLHYGYTF. In DNA, the CDR3 is TGTGCCAGCTCCGGACAGCTCCACTATGGCTACACCTTC.

In the case of this clonotype: Relative to the germline gene, one junction end is altered; a read error may explain this. V gene TRBV10-2 combines with J gene TRBJ1-1; the D is unclear. The CDR3 contains 14 residues. Germline CDR1 and CDR2: WSHSY and SAAADI. DNA of the CDR3: TGCGCCAGCAGTGCCGGGTCGGTGAACACTGAAGCCTTCTTT. Amino acid sequence: CASSAGSVNTEAFF.

There are many counts of this clonotype. The V gene is TRBV13, the J gene TRBJ1-1; tentative D call: TRBD1 (5 bases). Trimming took off 5 bases at V and 0 bases at J, with 13 bases between the two ends. Germline V lookup: CDR1 PRHDT, CDR2 FYEKMQ (reference sequence). This CDR3 region has 15 residues. The DNA for the CDR3 is TGTGCCAGCAGCACCACCAGGGAATTGAACACTGAAGCTTTCTTT. Translated, it gives CASSTTRELNTEAFF.

The chain carries TRBV6-2 or TRBV6-3 and TRBJ2-6; D is perhaps TRBD1 or TRBD2 (5 bases each). From germline, CDR1 is MNHEY and CDR2 SVGEGT. The length of the CDR3 is 18 residues. V dropped 6 bases and J dropped 7 bases, with 25 bases sitting between them. In DNA, the CDR3 is TGTGCCAGCAGCCCCCGTAATCCGGGACCTCTGTACGCCAACGTCCTGACTTTC. This translates into CASSPRNPGPLYANVLTF.

The rearrangement links TRBV25-1 to TRBJ2-5; 10 nucleotides agree with TRBD1. V lost 4 bases and J lost 5; bases outside the gene matches: 19. Germline V gene lookup returns CDR1 MGHDK and CDR2 SYGVNS. The CDR3 spans 19 residues. The CDR3 coding sequence is TGTGCCAGCAGTGCTAGAGATAGACTACGACAGGGGGCCTTGGAGACCCAGTACTTC. This encodes CASSARDRLRQGALETQYF.

This clonotype was recorded at least ten times. The chain links TRBV5-1 to TRBJ1-5; no clear D gene. The CDR3 consists of 13 residues. V lost 4 bases, J lost 4 bases, and 9 bases lay in between. The germline gives CDR1 SGHRS, CDR2 YFSETQ. CDR3 loop: CASSKAGNQPQHF. The CDR3 region has the DNA TGCGCCAGCAGCAAGGCCGGGAATCAGCCCCAGCATTTT.

The chain recombines TRBV29-1 with TRBJ1-6; maybe TRBD1 (5 bases). The CDR3 loop spans 14 amino acids. Looked up from germline, CDR1 is SQVTM and CDR2 is ANQGSEA. V was cut by 0 bases and J by 6 bases, with 9 bases left in between. The chain's CDR3 is CSVEDGASNSPLHF. The CDR3 DNA reads as TGCAGCGTTGAAGATGGGGCGTCTAATTCACCCCTCCACTTT.

The chain carries TRBV14 and TRBJ2-6; no clear D gene. The germline V gene has CDR1 SGHDN and CDR2 FVKESK. The CDR3 sequence is 15 residues long. Between the trimmed V and J ends, which lost 0 bases and 0 bases, there was a span of 3 bases. The CDR3 spells CASSQDNSGANVLTF. The CDR3 DNA sequence: TGTGCCAGCAGCCAAGATAACTCTGGGGCCAACGTCCTGACTTTC.

The chain combines TRBV19 with TRBJ1-2; TRBD1 matches 9 bases. CDR1 and CDR2 from the germline V gene are LNHDA and SQIVND (reference sequence). J gave up 7 bases and V 10 bases, and 7 bases lay outside the gene matches. The CDR3 loop spans 12 amino acids. CDR3 bases: TGTGCCACTAACACAGGGGGCAGTGGCTACACCTTC. It yields the protein CATNTGGSGYTF.

This clonotype was counted ten times or more. This chain uses TRBV9 with TRBJ2-5, with 7 bases lining up with TRBD2. Germline CDR1 reads SGDLS; CDR2 reads YYNGEE. After removal of 0 bases from V and 3 bases from J, the junction contained 2 bases not matched to a gene. The CDR3 is made up of 14 amino acids. The CDR3: CASSVGGGKETQYF. CDR3 DNA sequence: TGTGCCAGCAGCGTAGGCGGGGGAAAAGAGACCCAGTACTTC.

In this sample, this clonotype turned up a few times. The chain joins TRBV10-3 to TRBJ2-3; D ambiguous. The germline V and J ends were trimmed by 8 bases and 0 bases, with 6 bases remaining between them. Germline V gene data show CDR1 as ENHRY and CDR2 as SYGVKD. The CDR3 extends over 12 amino acids. CDR3 sequence: CAIATSTDTQYF. CDR3 nucleotide sequence: TGTGCCATCGCCACAAGCACAGATACGCAGTATTTT.

The genes are TRBV4-3 and TRBJ2-7; no clear D. Germline-derived CDR1 and CDR2 are LGHNA and YSLEER. The CDR3 loop spans 14 amino acids. The V end was cut by 3 bases, the J end by 7 bases, with 16 bases between. The CDR3 spells CASSHAALSWEQYF. The CDR3 nucleotides are TGCGCCAGCAGCCATGCGGCTCTTAGTTGGGAGCAGTACTTC.

The chain has TRBV19 and TRBJ1-5; TRBD1 is a possible D gene (6 bases). The CDR3 spans 15 residues. Germline-derived CDR1 and CDR2 are LNHDA and SQIVND (reference sequence). Trimming left V 10 bases short and J 7 bases short, with 23 bases between. The chain's CDR3 is CATRYRVRESQPQHF. CDR3 DNA sequence: TGTGCCACCAGATACAGGGTTCGGGAAAGCCAGCCCCAGCATTTT.

The chain employs TRBV10-3 and TRBJ2-7, with D maybe TRBD1 (6 bases). The CDR3 covers 15 residues. The V end was cut by 10 bases, the J end by 0 bases, with 19 bases between. Germline CDR1 is ENHRY and CDR2 is SYGVKD. CDR3: CASSIRGYFSYEQYF. Here the CDR3 DNA reads TGTGCCAGTTCGATCAGGGGTTATTTCTCCTACGAGCAGTACTTC.

This clonotype appeared many times. V gene TRBV6-5 combines with J gene TRBJ1-6, with a weak D call TRBD1 (5 bases). The germline V gene has CDR1 MNHEY and CDR2 SVGAGI. The V and J ends lost 3 bases and 7 bases respectively, with 10 bases between them. This CDR3 spans 14 amino acids. The CDR3 is CASSYGAMNSPLHF. Written as DNA, the CDR3 is TGTGCCAGCAGTTATGGGGCAATGAATTCACCCCTCCACTTT.

The gene calls are TRBV7-9 and TRBJ2-3; weak D call: TRBD1 (5 bases). V lost 5 bases and J lost 2, with 11 bases in between. This CDR3 has 14 amino acids. Looked up from germline, CDR1 is SEHNR and CDR2 is FQNEAQ (reference sequence). CDR3 coding DNA: TGTGCCAGCAGCCTAGGGGCGCTCACAGATACGCAGTATTTT. As protein: CASSLGALTDTQYF.

This clonotype appeared many times. The J gene is TRBJ1-5, the V gene TRBV2; tentative D call: TRBD1 (5 bases). Germline-derived CDR1 and CDR2 are SNHLY and FYNNEI. Trimming removed 7 bases from V and 2 bases from J, with 6 bases in between. CDR3 length: 12 amino acids. The CDR3 DNA follows: TGTGCCAGCAAAGGGGGCAATCAGCCCCAGCATTTT. Its protein is CASKGGNQPQHF.

This clonotype was recorded at least ten times. This chain links TRBV19 with TRBJ1-5; TRBD1 agrees at 10 bases. The CDR3 consists of 14 residues. The ends lost 7 bases at V and 6 bases at J; junction bases unmatched: 6. The germline V gene encodes CDR1 LNHDA and CDR2 SQIVND (reference sequence). CDR3 sequence reads: CASTTDRGPQPQHF. CDR3 in DNA: TGTGCCAGTACCACCGACAGGGGGCCTCAGCCCCAGCATTTT.

Only a few counts were recorded for this clonotype. The chain couples TRBV19 to TRBJ1-6, with D possibly matching TRBD1 (6 bases). Trimming took 2 bases from V and 5 from J, leaving 22 bases between them. The CDR3 is made up of 19 amino acids. In germline, CDR1 is LNHDA, CDR2 SQIVND (reference sequence). Here the CDR3 reads CASSIFPPARGQNNSPLHF. CDR3 coding DNA: TGTGCCAGTAGTATATTCCCCCCTGCCAGGGGTCAGAATAATTCACCCCTCCACTTT.

At least ten counts were recorded for this clonotype. The V gene is TRBV29-1, the J gene TRBJ2-7; 8 bases agree with TRBD1. The CDR3 runs to 13 residues. From germline, CDR1 is SQVTM and CDR2 ANQGSEA. V dropped 5 bases and J dropped 2; count of bases not matched to a gene: 5. CDR3 in amino acids: CSVTTGAAYEQYF. For the CDR3, the DNA is TGCAGCGTTACGACAGGGGCAGCCTACGAGCAGTACTTC.

This clonotype was picked up a small number of times. The chain uses TRBV15 and TRBJ1-1; possibly TRBD1 for D (6 bases). Trimming stripped 5 bases from V and 2 bases from J, with 12 bases between. The CDR3 totals 14 residues. Germline lookup yields CDR1 LNHNV and CDR2 YYDKDF (reference sequence). DNA of the CDR3: TGTGCCACCAGCTGGGGGGCAGACAACACTGAAGCTTTCTTT. Encoded protein: CATSWGADNTEAFF. Together with reference TRBV15 and TRBJ1-1, the CDR3 gives the full variable domain: DAMVIQNPRYQVTQFGKPVTLSCSQTLNHNVMYWYQQKSSQAPKLLFHYYDKDFNNEADTPDNFQSRRPNTSFCFLDIRSPGLGDTAMYLCATSWGADNTEAFFGQGTRLTVV.

This chain links TRBV13 with TRBJ1-2; D is possibly TRBD1 (5 bases). Germline values: CDR1 PRHDT, CDR2 FYEKMQ (reference sequence). The V end lost 6 bases, the J end lost 7 bases, and 18 bases lay between the germline ends. CDR3 length: 14 residues. The CDR3 region is CASRAGSGRAGYTF. The DNA for the CDR3 is TGTGCCAGCAGAGCAGGGTCGGGGCGCGCTGGCTACACCTTC.

This clonotype has a count of ten or more. The genes are TRBV7-8 and TRBJ1-5, with TRBD1 matching over 8 bases. The V gene end was trimmed by 3 bases and the J gene end by 6 bases; junction bases not matched to a gene: 7. CDR3 length: 15 amino acids. Germline CDR1 SGHVS, CDR2 FQNEAQ. In DNA, the CDR3 is TGTGCCAGCAGCTTGGCCCCAGGGGGCGTTCAGCCCCAGCATTTT. Translating it yields CASSLAPGGVQPQHF.

The sample holds a few counts of this clonotype. The DNA for the CDR3 is TGTGCCAGCAGTTTAGGTGGGCCTGGACAGCCCCAGCATTTT. Amino acid sequence: CASSLGGPGQPQHF. This chain connects TRBV12-3 or TRBV12-4 to TRBJ1-5; D unresolved. V lost 1 base and J 7 bases, leaving 11 bases between the germline ends. This CDR3 spans 14 amino acids.